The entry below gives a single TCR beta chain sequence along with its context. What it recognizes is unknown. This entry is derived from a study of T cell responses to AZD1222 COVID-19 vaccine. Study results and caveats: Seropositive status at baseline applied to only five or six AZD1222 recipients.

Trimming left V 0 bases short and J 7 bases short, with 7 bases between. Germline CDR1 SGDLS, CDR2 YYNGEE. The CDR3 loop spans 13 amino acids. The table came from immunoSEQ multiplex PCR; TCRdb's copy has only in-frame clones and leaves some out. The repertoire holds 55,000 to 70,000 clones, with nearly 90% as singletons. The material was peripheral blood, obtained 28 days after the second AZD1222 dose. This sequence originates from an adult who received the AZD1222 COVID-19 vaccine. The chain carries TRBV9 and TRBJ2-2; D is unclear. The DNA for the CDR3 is TGTGCCAGCAGCGTAGCTACGAGCGGGGAGCTGTTTTTT. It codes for CASSVATSGELFF.